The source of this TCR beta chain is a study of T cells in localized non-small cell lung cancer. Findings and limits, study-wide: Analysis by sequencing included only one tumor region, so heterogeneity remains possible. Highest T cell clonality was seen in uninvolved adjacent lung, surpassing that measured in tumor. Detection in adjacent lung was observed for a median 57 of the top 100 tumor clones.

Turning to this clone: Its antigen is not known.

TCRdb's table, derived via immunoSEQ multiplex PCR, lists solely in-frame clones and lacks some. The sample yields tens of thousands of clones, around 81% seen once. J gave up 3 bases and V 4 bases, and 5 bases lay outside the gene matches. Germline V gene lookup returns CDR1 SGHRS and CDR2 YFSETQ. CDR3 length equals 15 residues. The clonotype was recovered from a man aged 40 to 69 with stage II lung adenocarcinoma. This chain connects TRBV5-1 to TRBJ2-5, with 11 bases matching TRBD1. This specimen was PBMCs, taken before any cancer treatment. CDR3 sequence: CASSPRTGGKETQYF. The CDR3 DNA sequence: TGCGCCAGCAGCCCCCGGACAGGGGGCAAAGAGACCCAGTACTTC.